These T cell receptor beta chains were read from a single sample in a study of beta chain features in type 1 diabetes. Method: immunoSEQ multiplex PCR; TCRdb's copy keeps in-frame clones and lacks some. The table shows 150,000 or so clones, with roughly a tenth occurring only once. Sequenced input: central memory CD4+ T cells from blood. The receptor set was obtained from a man younger than 35 in good health. CDR3s include the opening cysteine and the closing phenylalanine or tryptophan. Fields, in order: J gene, V gene, D gene, CDR3 protein. The D gene is left open where the match is weak.

>TRBJ1-5|TRBV10-3|NA
CAISEGGQPQHF
>TRBJ2-3|TRBV5-6|NA
CASSTSSTDTQYF
>TRBJ2-7|TRBV4-3|TRBD1
CASSQGDRGFNEQYF
>TRBJ2-1|TRBV6-4|TRBD1
CAITPGQYNEQFF
>TRBJ1-1|TRBV4-1|NA
CASRGILKNTEAFF
>TRBJ2-5|TRBV7-2|NA
CASSPRETQYF
>TRBJ1-3|TRBV4-2|NA
CASSQGRGVRNTIYF
>TRBJ1-1|TRBV10-1|NA
CASSDTGTPDTEAFF
>TRBJ1-5|TRBV10-3|NA
CAISAAGGMQPQHF
>TRBJ2-1|TRBV9|TRBD2
CASTLGGIGSYNEQFF
>TRBJ2-5|TRBV7-9|NA
CASSLRTPQSETQYF
>TRBJ1-4|TRBV5-4|NA
CASSRDTSANEKLFF
>TRBJ1-2|TRBV7-9|TRBD1
CASSSIARGRSDIGYTF
>TRBJ1-5|TRBV18|TRBD1
CASSPGDRDDQPQHF
>TRBJ2-7|TRBV6-1|NA
CASSPKQGHEQYF
>TRBJ1-2|TRBV10-3|NA
CAIRLGGYGYTF
>TRBJ2-3|TRBV2|NA
CASNGRGIGTDTQYF
>TRBJ2-3|TRBV7-2|TRBD1
CASSLGQGHSTDTQYF
>TRBJ2-7|TRBV4-2|NA
CASSQGDWSEQYF
>TRBJ2-5|TRBV9|TRBD2
CASSETSGGGETQYF
>TRBJ1-4|TRBV5-1|TRBD1
CASTPTQGATNEKLFF
>TRBJ2-5|TRBV21-1|NA
CASSKEGRRGETQYF
>TRBJ1-1|TRBV6-5|NA
CASSSQRNTEAFF
>TRBJ2-3|TRBV4-3|TRBD2
CASSLAAGVDTQYF
>TRBJ1-6|TRBV6-5|NA
CASSYYAGDESPLHF